These 11 T cell receptor beta chains originate from one sample sequenced in a study of cytotoxic CD8 clonotypes in ibrutinib-treated CLL. Libraries were prepared by immunoSEQ multiplex PCR; TCRdb keeps only in-frame clonotypes and omits some of them. The sample holds roughly 180,000 clones, more than 80% seen once. The input for sequencing was PBMCs, taken after 24 months of ibrutinib treatment. The receptors here all came from a human donor with chronic lymphocytic leukemia.

The chain uses TRBV30 and TRBJ2-3, with 7 bases fitting TRBD1. The V gene's germline CDR1 is GTSNPN and CDR2 SVGIG (reference sequence). CDR3 length equals 14 residues. With V trimmed by 1 base and J by 6 bases, 7 bases remained unmatched. The CDR3 spells CAWSGENRGDTQYF. CDR3 nucleotide sequence: TGTGCCTGGAGTGGAGAGAACAGGGGCGATACGCAGTATTTT.

The V and J genes are TRBV5-8 and TRBJ1-2, with no clear D. Trimming took 2 bases from V and 4 from J, leaving 15 bases between them. Germline CDR1 reads SGHTS; CDR2 reads YDEGEE. This CDR3 spans 15 amino acids. The CDR3 bases are TGTGCCAGCAGCTTAAAATCCCCTAGAGGCTATGGCTACACCTTC. Its translation: CASSLKSPRGYGYTF.

This chain uses TRBV7-2 with TRBJ1-4; possibly TRBD1 for D (6 bases). V was trimmed by 5 bases and J by 7 bases, leaving 17 bases between them. Per germline, CDR1 SGHTA and CDR2 FQGNSA. The CDR3 length is 15 residues. In nucleotides, the CDR3 is TGTGCCAGCAGCCCAGGGAAACAGGGAAGTGAAAAACTGTTTTTT. Its translation is CASSPGKQGSEKLFF.

The chain recombines TRBV5-4 with TRBJ1-1; D remains ambiguous. Trimming stripped 7 bases from V and 7 bases from J, with 17 bases between. The CDR3 extends over 13 amino acids. Germline CDR1 is SGHNT and CDR2 is YYREEE (reference sequence). The CDR3: CASLGPRGDEAFF. The CDR3 region has the DNA TGTGCCAGCTTAGGTCCCCGGGGAGATGAAGCTTTCTTT.

The gene calls are TRBV28 and TRBJ2-3, with D uncertain. This CDR3 is built from 12 residues. V was shortened by 1 base and J by 6 bases, with 5 bases between the two germline ends. Germline V lookup: CDR1 MDHEN, CDR2 SYDVKM. The CDR3 reads CASSLFRDTQYF. The CDR3 DNA sequence: TGTGCCAGCAGTTTATTCCGGGATACGCAGTATTTT. Full variable domain (remainder filled in from reference TRBV28 and TRBJ2-3): DVKVTQSSRYLVKRTGEKVFLECVQDMDHENMFWYRQDPGLGLRLIYFSYDVKMKEKGDIPEGYSVSREKKERFSLILESASTNQTSMYLCASSLFRDTQYFGPGTRLTVL.

V gene TRBV4-3 combines with J gene TRBJ1-4; maybe TRBD1 (5 bases). V gave up 1 base and J gave up 4 bases, with 16 bases separating them. Germline CDR1 is LGHNA and CDR2 is YSLEER. The CDR3 has 17 residues. In DNA form, the CDR3 reads TGCGCCAGCAGCCAAGTAACGAGGGGAGCGCGTAATGAAAAACTGTTTTTT. It codes for CASSQVTRGARNEKLFF.

The chain recombines TRBV5-6 with TRBJ2-3, with 8 bases lining up with TRBD2. With V trimmed by 5 bases and J by 5 bases, 10 bases remained unmatched. The germline V gene encodes CDR1 SGHDT and CDR2 YYEEEE. This CDR3 has 15 residues. CDR3 loop: CASRKRGGGLDTQYF. CDR3 nucleotide sequence: TGTGCCAGCAGGAAGAGGGGCGGGGGGTTAGATACGCAGTATTTT.

This chain connects TRBV4-2 to TRBJ2-3, with 8 nucleotides matching TRBD2. The CDR3 length is 16 residues. Trimming at V came to 0 bases and at J to 4 bases, leaving 6 bases not matched to a gene. Germline V gene lookup returns CDR1 LGHNA and CDR2 YNFKEQ. The CDR3 loop reads CASSQELQRGSDTQYF. DNA for the CDR3: TGTGCCAGCAGCCAAGAACTTCAGCGGGGGTCAGATACGCAGTATTTT.

The chain recombines TRBV6-5 with TRBJ2-7; D may be TRBD1 (5 bases). CDR3 size: 15 residues. The V end lost 2 bases, the J end lost 2 bases, and 13 bases lay between the germline ends. CDR1 is MNHEY, CDR2 SVGAGI, per germline. The CDR3 coding sequence is TGTGCCAGCAGTTACGGGCAGGGTAGAGCCTACGAGCAGTACTTC. Translated: CASSYGQGRAYEQYF.

J is TRBJ1-2 and V is TRBV9, with no clear D. Germline V gene data show CDR1 as SGDLS and CDR2 as YYNGEE. Deletions cut 4 bases from V and 5 bases from J, with 18 bases between. There are 15 residues in the CDR3. The CDR3 here is CASSPPGRDRYGYTF. CDR3 coding DNA: TGTGCCAGCAGCCCCCCCGGTAGGGATCGTTATGGCTACACCTTC. The entire variable domain, with the rest obtained from reference TRBV9 and TRBJ1-2, is as follows: DSGVTQTPKHLITATGQRVTLRCSPRSGDLSVYWYQQSLDQGLQFLIQYYNGEERAKGNILERFSAQQFPDLHSELNLSSLELGDSALYFCASSPPGRDRYGYTFGSGTRLTVV.

CDR3 nucleotide sequence: TGTGCCAGCAGCTTGGCAGGACTAGCGGGAGGTGTAGATACGCAGTATTTT. Translation gives CASSLAGLAGGVDTQYF. The chain has TRBV5-4 and TRBJ2-3; 14 positions agree with TRBD2. The germline V gene has CDR1 SGHNT and CDR2 YYREEE (reference sequence). With 0 bases clipped from V and 5 bases from J, the junction kept 5 bases outside the gene matches. The CDR3 sequence is 17 residues long.